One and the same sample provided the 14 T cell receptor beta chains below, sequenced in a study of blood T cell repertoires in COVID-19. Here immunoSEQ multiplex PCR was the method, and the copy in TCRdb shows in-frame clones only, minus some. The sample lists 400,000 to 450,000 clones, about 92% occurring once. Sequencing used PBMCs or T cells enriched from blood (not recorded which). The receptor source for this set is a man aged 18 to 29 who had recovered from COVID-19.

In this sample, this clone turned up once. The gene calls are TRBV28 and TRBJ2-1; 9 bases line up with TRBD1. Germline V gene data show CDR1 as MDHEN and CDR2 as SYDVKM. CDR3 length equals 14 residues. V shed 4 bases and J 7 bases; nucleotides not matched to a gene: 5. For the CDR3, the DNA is TGTGCCAGCAGTTGGAGACAGGGGGGGAATGAGCAGTTCTTC. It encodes CASSWRQGGNEQFF.

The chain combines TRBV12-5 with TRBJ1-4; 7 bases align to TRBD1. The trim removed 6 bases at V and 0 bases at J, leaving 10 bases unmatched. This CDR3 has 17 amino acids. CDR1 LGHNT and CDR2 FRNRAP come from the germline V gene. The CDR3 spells CASGTKGTDATNEKLFF. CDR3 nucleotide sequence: TGTGCTAGTGGAACTAAAGGGACAGACGCAACTAATGAAAAACTGTTTTTT.

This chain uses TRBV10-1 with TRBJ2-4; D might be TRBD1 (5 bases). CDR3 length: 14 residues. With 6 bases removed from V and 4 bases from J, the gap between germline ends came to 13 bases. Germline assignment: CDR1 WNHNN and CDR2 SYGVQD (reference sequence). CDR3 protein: CASRLETVKNIQYF. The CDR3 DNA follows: TGCGCCAGCAGGTTGGAGACAGTAAAAAACATTCAGTACTTC.

CDR3 sequence: CASSLADRADLHGYTF. In nucleotides, the CDR3 is TGCGCCAGCAGCTTGGCCGACAGGGCAGACCTCCATGGCTACACCTTC. This chain links TRBV5-1 with TRBJ1-2; TRBD1 matches 7 bases. The V gene's germline CDR1 is SGHRS and CDR2 YFSETQ. CDR3 length: 16 residues. J lost 6 bases, V lost 0 bases, and 11 bases had no gene match.

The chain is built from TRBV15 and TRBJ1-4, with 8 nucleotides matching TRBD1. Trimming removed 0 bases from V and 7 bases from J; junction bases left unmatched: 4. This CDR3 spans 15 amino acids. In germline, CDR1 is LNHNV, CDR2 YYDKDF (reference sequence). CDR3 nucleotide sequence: TGTGCCACCAGCAGAGAGAGACAGGGGACTGAAAAACTGTTTTTT. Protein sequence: CATSRERQGTEKLFF.

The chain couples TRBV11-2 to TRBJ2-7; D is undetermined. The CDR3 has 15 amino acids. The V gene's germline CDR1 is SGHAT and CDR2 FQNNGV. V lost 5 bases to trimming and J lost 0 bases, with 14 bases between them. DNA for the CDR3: TGTGCCAGCAGCCCGAAGACGGAGTACTCCTACGAGCAGTACTTC. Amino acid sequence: CASSPKTEYSYEQYF.

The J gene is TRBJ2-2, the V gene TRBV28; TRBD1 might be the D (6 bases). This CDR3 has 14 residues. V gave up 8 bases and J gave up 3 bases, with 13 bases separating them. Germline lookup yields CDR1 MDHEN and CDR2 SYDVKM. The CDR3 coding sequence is TGTGCCAGCCTCTCCGGACAGTACACCGGGGAGCTGTTTTTT. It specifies CASLSGQYTGELFF.

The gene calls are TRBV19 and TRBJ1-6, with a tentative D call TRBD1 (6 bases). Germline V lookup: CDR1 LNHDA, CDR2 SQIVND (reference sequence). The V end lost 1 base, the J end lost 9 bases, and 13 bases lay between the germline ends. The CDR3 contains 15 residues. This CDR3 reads CASSIAQGRSSPLHF. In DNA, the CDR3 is TGTGCCAGTAGTATAGCCCAGGGGCGAAGTTCACCCCTCCACTTT.

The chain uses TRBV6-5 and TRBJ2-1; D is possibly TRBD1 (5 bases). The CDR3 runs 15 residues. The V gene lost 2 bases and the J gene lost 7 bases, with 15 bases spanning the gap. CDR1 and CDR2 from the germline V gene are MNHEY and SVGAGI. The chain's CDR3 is CASSYRQGLRNEQFF. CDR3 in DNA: TGTGCCAGCAGTTACAGGCAGGGCCTTAGGAATGAGCAGTTCTTC.

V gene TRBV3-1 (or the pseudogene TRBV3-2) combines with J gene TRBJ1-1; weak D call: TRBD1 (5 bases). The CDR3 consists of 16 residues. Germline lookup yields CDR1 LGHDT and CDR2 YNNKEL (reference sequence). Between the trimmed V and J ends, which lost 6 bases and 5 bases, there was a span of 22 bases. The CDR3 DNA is TGTGCCAGCAGGCGGCGGCCTGGGAGGGACCGGACTGAAGCTTTCTTT. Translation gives CASRRRPGRDRTEAFF.

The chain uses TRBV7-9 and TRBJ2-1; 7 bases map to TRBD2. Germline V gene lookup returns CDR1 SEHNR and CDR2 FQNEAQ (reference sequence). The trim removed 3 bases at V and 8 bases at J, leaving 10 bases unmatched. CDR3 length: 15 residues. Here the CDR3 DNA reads TGTGCCAGCAGCTTGGGACTATTCTTTCGGGATGAGCAGTTCTTC. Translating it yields CASSLGLFFRDEQFF.

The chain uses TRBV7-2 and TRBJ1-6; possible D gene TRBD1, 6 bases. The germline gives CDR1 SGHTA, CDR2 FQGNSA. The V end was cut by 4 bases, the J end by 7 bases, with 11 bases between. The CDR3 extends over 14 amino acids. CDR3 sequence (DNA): TGTGCCAGCAGCTCCGGACAGCCGAATTCACCCCTCCACTTT. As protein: CASSSGQPNSPLHF.

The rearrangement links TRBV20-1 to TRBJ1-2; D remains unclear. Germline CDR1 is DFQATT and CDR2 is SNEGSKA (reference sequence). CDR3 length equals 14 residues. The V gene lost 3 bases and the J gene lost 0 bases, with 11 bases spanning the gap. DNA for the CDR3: TGCAGTGCTAGTGGGCAGTCGCCTAACTATGGCTACACCTTC. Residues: CSASGQSPNYGYTF.

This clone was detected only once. The CDR3 loop is CSVTPGVGYEQYF. CDR3 DNA sequence: TGCAGCGTGACCCCAGGGGTTGGCTACGAGCAGTACTTC. V gene TRBV29-1 combines with J gene TRBJ2-7; a possible D gene is TRBD1 (6 bases). The ends were cut back, 6 bases at V and 3 bases at J, with 15 bases in the middle. Germline values: CDR1 SQVTM, CDR2 ANQGSEA. The length of the CDR3 is 13 residues.